The rows below give T cell receptor beta chains drawn from one sample of a study of T cell repertoires in cytomegalovirus infection. TCRdb redid the calling of the reads with MiXCR, one entry per CDR3 protein. This table holds approximately 910,000 distinct CDR3 sequences, around 30% found once. The antigens for these receptors are not known. This specimen was cultured CD8+ T cells from PBMCs, taken from culture after CMV antigen stimulation. The receptor source for this set is a human donor in good health (CMV status not recorded). Some clones in this sample may be carry-over from other donors' samples. The CDR3 runs from the conserved cysteine through the conserved F or W. The D gene is left open where the match is weak. Expanded clones are given a class, and other clones once, few, many or no size at all.

j_call v_call d_call clone_size cdr3_aa cdr3_nt
TRBJ2-5 TRBV20-1 TRBD2 few CSARGPGGAEETQYF TGCAGTGCTAGAGGCCCGGGAGGGGCCGAAGAGACCCAGTACTTC
TRBJ1-2 TRBV27 TRBD1 . CASSRDRRGYTF TGTGCCAGCAGTCGGGACAGGAGAGGCTACACCTTC
TRBJ2-2 TRBV10-3 TRBD2 . CAIAGGAGLNGELFF TGTGCCATCGCGGGGGGGGCCGGGCTAAACGGGGAGCTGTTTTTT
TRBJ2-3 TRBV7-8 . many CASSLDPGGTDTQYF TGTGCCAGCAGCTTAGACCCAGGGGGCACAGATACGCAGTATTTT
TRBJ1-4 TRBV12-3/TRBV12-4 . many CASTRVSTNEKLFF TGTGCCAGCACCAGGGTGTCGACTAATGAAAAACTGTTTTTT
TRBJ1-2 TRBV27 . . CASTTRHLNYGYTF TGTGCCAGCACAACAAGACATCTAAACTATGGCTACACCTTC
TRBJ1-2 TRBV7-9 . few CASSFPKGREEGYTF TGTGCCAGCAGCTTTCCAAAAGGCCGCGAGGAAGGCTACACCTTC
TRBJ1-1 TRBV11-1 . . CASRTITGLIDLNTEAFF TGTGCCAGCAGGACCATAACGGGACTGATAGATCTGAACACTGAAGCTTTCTTT
TRBJ2-5 TRBV6-2/TRBV6-3 TRBD2 . CASSYSAGGPRETQYF TGTGCCAGCAGTTACTCAGCGGGGGGGCCTCGGGAGACCCAGTACTTC
TRBJ1-2 TRBV6-5 . . CASSYRPGDGYTF TGTGCCAGCAGTTACCGTCCTGGGGATGGCTACACCTTC
TRBJ2-1 TRBV6-2/TRBV6-3 TRBD1 . CASSYSTRGLVRYYNEQFF TGTGCCAGCAGTTACTCGACCAGGGGGCTTGTCCGTTACTACAATGAGCAGTTCTTC
TRBJ2-3 TRBV6-2/TRBV6-3 . many CASTVAGDPRVDTQYF TGTGCCAGCACCGTCGCCGGGGATCCGCGCGTAGATACGCAGTATTTT
TRBJ2-3 TRBV6-6 TRBD1 . CASSYISGGAGTDTQYF TGTGCCAGCAGTTACATTTCAGGGGGCGCGGGCACAGATACGCAGTATTTT
TRBJ1-5 TRBV6-1 . . CASMGRTLSNQPQHF TGTGCCAGCATGGGGCGGACCCTCAGCAATCAGCCCCAGCATTTT
TRBJ2-1 TRBV20-1 TRBD1 . CSASVWTGAGNEQFF TGCAGTGCTAGTGTCTGGACAGGTGCGGGCAATGAGCAGTTCTTC
TRBJ2-1 TRBV7-9 TRBD2 few CASSYPSGGDIWQFF TGTGCCAGCAGCTATCCTAGCGGGGGGGACATATGGCAGTTCTTC
TRBJ1-5 TRBV9 . . CASGQINQPQHF TGTGCCAGCGGACAGATTAATCAGCCCCAGCATTTT
TRBJ1-1 TRBV7-8 . many CASSLEGGANTEAFF TGTGCCAGCAGCTTAGAAGGGGGTGCAAACACTGAAGCTTTCTTT
TRBJ2-1 TRBV7-8 TRBD2 many CASSLSTSGAYYNEQFF TGTGCCAGCAGCTTATCGACTAGCGGGGCTTACTACAATGAGCAGTTCTTC
TRBJ1-5 TRBV5-4 . . CASWDRRYNQPQHF TGTGCCAGCTGGGATCGACGGTACAATCAGCCCCAGCATTTT
TRBJ2-3 TRBV12-3/TRBV12-4 TRBD1 . CASSPDRGPDTQYF TGTGCCAGCAGCCCCGACAGGGGGCCAGATACGCAGTATTTT
TRBJ2-7 TRBV27 . few CASSGGLGNEQYF TGTGCCAGCAGTGGAGGACTGGGAAACGAGCAGTACTTC
TRBJ1-6 TRBV14 . . CASSQDWRARRSYNSPLHF TGTGCCAGCAGCCAAGATTGGAGGGCCCGAAGGTCCTATAATTCACCCCTCCACTTT
TRBJ2-2 TRBV12-5 TRBD2 . CASGFLLAGDHTGELFF TGTGCTAGTGGTTTTTTACTAGCGGGGGACCACACCGGGGAGCTGTTTTTT
TRBJ2-1 TRBV24-1 TRBD2 . CATSAPGGNNEQFF TGTGCCACCAGTGCCCCGGGGGGTAACAATGAGCAGTTCTTC
TRBJ1-3 TRBV9 . . CASSKGGASGNTIYF TGTGCCAGCAGCAAGGGAGGGGCCTCTGGAAACACCATATATTTT